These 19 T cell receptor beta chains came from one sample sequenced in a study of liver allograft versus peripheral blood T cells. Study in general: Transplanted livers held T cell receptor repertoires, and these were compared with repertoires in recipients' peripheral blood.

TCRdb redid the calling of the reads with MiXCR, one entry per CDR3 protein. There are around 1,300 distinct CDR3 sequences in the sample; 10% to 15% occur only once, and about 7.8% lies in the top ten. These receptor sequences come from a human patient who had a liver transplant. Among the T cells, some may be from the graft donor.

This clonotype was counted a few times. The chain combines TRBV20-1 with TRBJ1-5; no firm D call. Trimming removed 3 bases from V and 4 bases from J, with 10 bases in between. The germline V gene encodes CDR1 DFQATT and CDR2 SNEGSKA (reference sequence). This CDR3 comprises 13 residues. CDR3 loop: CSARPRLNQPQHF. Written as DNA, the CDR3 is TGCAGTGCTAGGCCACGCCTAAATCAGCCCCAGCATTTT.

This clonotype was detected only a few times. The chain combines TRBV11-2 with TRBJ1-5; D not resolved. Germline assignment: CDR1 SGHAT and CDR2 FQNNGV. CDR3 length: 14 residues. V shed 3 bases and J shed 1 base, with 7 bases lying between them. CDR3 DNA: TGTGCCAGCAGCTTGAGTGACAGCAATCAGCCCCAGCATTTT. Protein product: CASSLSDSNQPQHF.

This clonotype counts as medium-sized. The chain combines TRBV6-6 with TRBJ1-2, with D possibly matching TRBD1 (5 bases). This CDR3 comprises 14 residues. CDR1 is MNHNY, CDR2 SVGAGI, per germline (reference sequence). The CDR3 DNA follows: TGTTCTGCGGGACGGACTGGAGCTAACTATGGCTACACCTTC. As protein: CSAGRTGANYGYTF.

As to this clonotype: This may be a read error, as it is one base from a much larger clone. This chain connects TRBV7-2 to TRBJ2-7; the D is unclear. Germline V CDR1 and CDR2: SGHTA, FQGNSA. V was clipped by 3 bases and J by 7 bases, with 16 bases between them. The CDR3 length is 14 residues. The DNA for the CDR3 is TGTGCCAGCAGCTTGTTGGCGGCGATGGGGGAGCAGTACTTC. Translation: CASSLLAAMGEQYF.

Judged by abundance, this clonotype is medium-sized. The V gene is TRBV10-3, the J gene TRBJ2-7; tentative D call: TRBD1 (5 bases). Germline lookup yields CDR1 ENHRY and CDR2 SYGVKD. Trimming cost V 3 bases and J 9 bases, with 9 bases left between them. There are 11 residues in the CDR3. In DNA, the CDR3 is TGTGCCATCAGTGAAGGGGTAACGCAGTACTTC. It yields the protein CAISEGVTQYF.

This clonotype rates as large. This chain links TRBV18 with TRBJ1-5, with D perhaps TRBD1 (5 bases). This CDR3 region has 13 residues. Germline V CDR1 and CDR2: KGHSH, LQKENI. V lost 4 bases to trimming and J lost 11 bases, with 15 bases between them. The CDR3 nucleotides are TGTGCCAGCTCACGAGGGGACGTGGGGGCCCAGCATTTT. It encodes CASSRGDVGAQHF.

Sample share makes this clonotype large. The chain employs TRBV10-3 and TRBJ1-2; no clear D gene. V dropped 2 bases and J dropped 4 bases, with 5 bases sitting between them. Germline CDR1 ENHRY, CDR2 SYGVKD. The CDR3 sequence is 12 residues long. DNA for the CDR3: TGTGCCATCAGTGAGGGGTTCTATGGCTACACCTTC. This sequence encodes CAISEGFYGYTF.

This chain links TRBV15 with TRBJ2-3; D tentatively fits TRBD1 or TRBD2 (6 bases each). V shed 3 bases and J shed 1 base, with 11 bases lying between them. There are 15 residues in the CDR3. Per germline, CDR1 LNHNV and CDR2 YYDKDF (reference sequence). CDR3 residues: CATSSGRGRTDTQYF. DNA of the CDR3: TGTGCCACCAGCAGCGGACGGGGGCGCACAGATACGCAGTATTTT. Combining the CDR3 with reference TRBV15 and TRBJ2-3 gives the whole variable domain DAMVIQNPRYQVTQFGKPVTLSCSQTLNHNVMYWYQQKSSQAPKLLFHYYDKDFNNEADTPDNFQSRRPNTSFCFLDIRSPGLGDTAMYLCATSSGRGRTDTQYFGPGTRLTVL.

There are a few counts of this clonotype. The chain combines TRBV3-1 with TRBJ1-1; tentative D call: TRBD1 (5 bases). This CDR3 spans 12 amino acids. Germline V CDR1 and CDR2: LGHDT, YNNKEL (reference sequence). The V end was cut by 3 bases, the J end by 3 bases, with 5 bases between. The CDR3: CASSQTDTEAFF. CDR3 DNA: TGTGCCAGCAGCCAGACAGACACTGAAGCTTTCTTT.

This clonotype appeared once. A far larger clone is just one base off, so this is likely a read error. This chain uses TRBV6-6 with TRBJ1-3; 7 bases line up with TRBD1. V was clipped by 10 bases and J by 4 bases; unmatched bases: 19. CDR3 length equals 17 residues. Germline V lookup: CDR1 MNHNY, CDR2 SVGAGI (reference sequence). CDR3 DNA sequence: TGTGCCATCGGTGACCGGGACAGTCAATCCGCAGGAAACACCATATATTTT. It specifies CAIGDRDSQSAGNTIYF.

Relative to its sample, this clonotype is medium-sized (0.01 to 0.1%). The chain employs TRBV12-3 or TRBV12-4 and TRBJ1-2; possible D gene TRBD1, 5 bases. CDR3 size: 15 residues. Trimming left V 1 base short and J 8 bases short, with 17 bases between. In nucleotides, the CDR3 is TGTGCCAGCAGTTTAGGGGTACGGGGGAAGGAGGGCTACACCTTC. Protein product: CASSLGVRGKEGYTF.

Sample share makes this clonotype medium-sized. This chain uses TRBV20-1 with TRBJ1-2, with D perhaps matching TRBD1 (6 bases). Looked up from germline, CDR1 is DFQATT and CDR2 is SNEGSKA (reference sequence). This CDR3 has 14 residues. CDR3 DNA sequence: TGCAGGGGCGATAGATATGGACAGAACTATGGCTACACCTTC. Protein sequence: CRGDRYGQNYGYTF.

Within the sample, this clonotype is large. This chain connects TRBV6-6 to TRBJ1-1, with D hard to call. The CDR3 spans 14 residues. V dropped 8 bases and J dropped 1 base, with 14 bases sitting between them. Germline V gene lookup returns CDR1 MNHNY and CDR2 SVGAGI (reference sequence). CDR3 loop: CASEKGGPNTEAFF. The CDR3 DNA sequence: TGTGCCAGCGAAAAGGGCGGCCCGAACACTGAAGCTTTCTTT.

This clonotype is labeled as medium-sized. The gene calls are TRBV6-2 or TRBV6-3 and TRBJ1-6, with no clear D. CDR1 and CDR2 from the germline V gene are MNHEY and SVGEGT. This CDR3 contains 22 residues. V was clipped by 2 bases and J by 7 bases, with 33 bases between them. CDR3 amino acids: CASSYGITAGTYGVRENSPLHF. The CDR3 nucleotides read TGTGCCAGCAGTTACGGTATTACGGCGGGAACCTATGGCGTTCGTGAGAATTCACCCCTCCACTTT.

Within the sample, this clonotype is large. For the CDR3, the DNA is TGTGCCAGCAGTTCCGGGGCGGGCGGAGGAGGTTTCGGGAAACTGTTTTTT. This encodes CASSSGAGGGGFGKLFF. The V call is TRBV6-2 or TRBV6-3, the J call TRBJ1-4; D is possibly TRBD1 (5 bases). The CDR3 totals 17 residues. The germline gives CDR1 MNHEY, CDR2 SVGEGT. Trimming left V 4 bases short and J 11 bases short, with 26 bases between.

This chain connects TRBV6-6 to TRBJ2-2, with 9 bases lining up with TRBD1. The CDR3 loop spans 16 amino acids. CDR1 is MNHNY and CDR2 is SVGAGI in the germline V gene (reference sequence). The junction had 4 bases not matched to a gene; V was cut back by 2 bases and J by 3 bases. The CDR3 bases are TGTGCCAGCAGTTACGCCGGGACAGGGTACACCGGGGAGCTGTTTTTT. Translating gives CASSYAGTGYTGELFF.

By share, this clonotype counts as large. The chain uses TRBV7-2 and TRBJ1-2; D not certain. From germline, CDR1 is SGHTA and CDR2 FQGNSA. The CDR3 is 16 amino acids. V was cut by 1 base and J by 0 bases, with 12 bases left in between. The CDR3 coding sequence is TGTGCCAGCAGCTTAGGACCGATTGAAGCTAACTATGGCTACACCTTC. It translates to CASSLGPIEANYGYTF.

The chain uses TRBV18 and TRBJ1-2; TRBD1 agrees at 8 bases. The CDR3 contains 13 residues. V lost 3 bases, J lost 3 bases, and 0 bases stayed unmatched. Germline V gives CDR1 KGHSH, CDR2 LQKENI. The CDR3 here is CASSPDRDYGYTF. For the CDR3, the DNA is TGTGCCAGCTCACCGGACAGGGACTATGGCTACACCTTC. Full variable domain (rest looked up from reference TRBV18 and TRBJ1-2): NAGVMQNPRHLVRRRGQEARLRCSPMKGHSHVYWYRQLPEEGLKFMVYLQKENIIDESGMPKERFSAEFPKEGPSILRIQQVVRGDSAAYFCASSPDRDYGYTFGSGTRLTVV.

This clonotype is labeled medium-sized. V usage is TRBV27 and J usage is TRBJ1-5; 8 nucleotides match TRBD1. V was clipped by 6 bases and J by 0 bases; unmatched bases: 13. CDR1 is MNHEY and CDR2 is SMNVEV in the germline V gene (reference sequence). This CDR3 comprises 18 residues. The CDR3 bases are TGTGCCAGCAGGACTCAGGACAGGGAGGATAATAGCAATCAGCCCCAGCATTTT. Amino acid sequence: CASRTQDREDNSNQPQHF.